Listed below are T cell receptor beta chains from one sample, sequenced in a study of monozygotic twins with inflammatory bowel disease. TCRdb re-called the 5' RACE reads, yielding one record per CDR3 amino acid sequence without DNA. The sample's table shows about 440,000 distinct CDR3 sequences. Sequenced sample: blood. The source is a human donor with ulcerative colitis or Crohn's disease, or a healthy co-twin of an affected twin (not recorded which). Each CDR3 is given with its conserved first and last residue.

TRBV27,TRBJ2-3,CASSVMGTDTQYF
TRBV15,TRBJ2-2,CATSREGSSTGELFF
TRBV12-3/TRBV12-4,TRBJ2-7,CASSPLRGTPNYEQYF
TRBV25-1,TRBJ2-5,CASSDIRFPETQYF
TRBV7-3,TRBJ2-7,CASSRSGSSYEQYF
TRBV5-1,TRBJ2-1,CASSGSGRGLAGDEQFF
TRBV20-1,TRBJ1-4,CRLGGGGNEKLFF
TRBV9,TRBJ2-1,CASSVVDSHNEQFF
TRBV6-5,TRBJ1-5,CASSYSVGGLLDQPQHF
TRBV5-1,TRBJ2-7,CASSWGTGDFEQYF
TRBV24-1,TRBJ1-5,CATSLGVGQPQHF
TRBV5-1,TRBJ2-1,CASSLGQGQDEQFF
TRBV3-1,TRBJ1-2,CASSMGGNYGYTF
TRBV6-2/TRBV6-3,TRBJ2-3,CATRTVLSTDTQYF
TRBV12-3/TRBV12-4,TRBJ2-7,CASSPASYEQYF
TRBV18,TRBJ2-3,CASSPVPQDTQYF
TRBV12-3/TRBV12-4,TRBJ2-1,CASSSRTSSYNEQFF
TRBV5-6,TRBJ2-2,CASSLSPGAGGRPGELFF
TRBV10-3,TRBJ2-7,CAISERGQGAHEQYF